This T cell receptor beta chain was sequenced during a study of blood T cell repertoires in COVID-19. Study-level background: The study drew acute and convalescent COVID-19 samples from the United States, Italy and Spain. Nucleic acid was either cDNA or gDNA, and it came from T cells, B-cell-depleted T cells, or PBMCs.

Authors' data handling: Using reference gene primer amplification, nucleated cell counts were estimated. Repertoires were generated with immunoSEQ multiplex PCR, while TCRdb's copy carries only in-frame clones and drops some. The DNA was the basis for D and trimming; V, J and clone size are from that table. The sample consists of over 150,000 clones, about 87% of them appearing once. Trimming cost V 4 bases and J 2 bases; bases outside gene matches: 7. This CDR3 region has 15 residues. CDR1 KGHDR and CDR2 SFDVKD come from the germline V gene. Seattle patients were enrolled while actively infected and followed longitudinally.

The clonotype originates from a man between 60 and 70 years old with COVID-19, enrolled during active disease. Sequences were obtained from peripheral blood. The chain has TRBV24-1 and TRBJ2-7, with TRBD1 matching 7 bases. The CDR3 DNA reads TGTGCCACCAGTGACCGGGACAGTCGCCCCTACGAGCAGTACTTC. Encoded protein: CATSDRDSRPYEQYF.